The entry that follows covers one TCR beta chain sequence. Its specificity is unknown. Sequenced by immunoSEQ multiplex PCR; TCRdb stores in-frame clones only, minus some. Of 20,000 to 25,000 clones listed, about 86% were seen once; the top ten hold 13% to 15%. The data stem from a study of T cells in localized non-small cell lung cancer. Overall study results and limits: Adjacent lung held a median approximately 50 of the top 100 tumor clones.

Trimming removed 0 bases from V and 2 bases from J; junction bases left unmatched: 3. The germline V gene has CDR1 ENHRY and CDR2 SYGVKD. CDR3 length: 15 amino acids. The sample in question was peripheral blood, obtained before any cancer treatment. The TCR sequence derives from a female donor over 55 with stage I lung adenocarcinoma. The V gene is TRBV10-3, the J gene TRBJ2-7; 8 bases are a match to TRBD1. The CDR3 protein is CAISESTGATYEQYF. The DNA for the CDR3 is TGTGCCATCAGTGAGTCGACAGGGGCCACCTACGAGCAGTACTTC.